Detailed here is one TCR beta chain. CDR3 size: 15 residues. V lost 4 bases, J lost 5 bases, and 10 bases stayed unmatched. This entry comes from a study of blood T cell repertoires in COVID-19. In the original processing: Estimation of nucleated cell counts was performed using reference gene primer amplification. Assay: immunoSEQ multiplex PCR; the TCRdb copy retains only in-frame clones and omits some. That table is the source of V, J and clone size, and D and trimming were worked out from the DNA. The data contain some 200,000 clones, over 75% of them singletons. V and J are TRBV5-3 and TRBJ2-7; 9 bases fit TRBD2. TRBV5-3 is an open reading frame, and its role is uncertain. The source of this sequence is a man at least 80 years old with acute or convalescent COVID-19. The sample consisted of peripheral blood. CDR3 DNA: TGTGCCAGAAGCAGACCGACTAGCGGCGGTCACGAGCAGTACTTC. Translating it yields CARSRPTSGGHEQYF.